The 27 T cell receptor beta chains listed next were all sequenced from one sample in a study of blood T cell repertoires in COVID-19. Measured with immunoSEQ multiplex PCR; TCRdb has only the in-frame clones, and not every one. Of under 250,000 clones in the sample, approximately 90% are singletons; the top ten hold about 3.5%. The sample taken for sequencing was PBMCs or T cells enriched from blood (not recorded which). Receptors originate from a woman between 18 and 29 years old in a cohort exposed to, infected with or recovered from COVID-19 (not recorded which).

This chain uses TRBV7-9 with TRBJ2-6; no firm D call. CDR1 SEHNR and CDR2 FQNEAQ come from the germline V gene (reference sequence). V was cut by 5 bases and J by 6 bases, with 8 bases left in between. The CDR3 contains 13 residues. CDR3 in DNA: TGTGCCAGCAGCCCACGCGCGGCCAACGTCCTGACTTTC. Translating it yields CASSPRAANVLTF.

The chain couples TRBV2 to TRBJ2-1, with 10 bases matching TRBD2. Germline-derived CDR1 and CDR2 are SNHLY and FYNNEI. The CDR3 length is 13 residues. The trim removed 7 bases at V and 5 bases at J, leaving 2 bases unmatched. CDR3 DNA: TGTGCCAGCAAGCGGGAGGGGAACAATGAGCAGTTCTTC. This translates into CASKREGNNEQFF.

This chain connects TRBV5-1 to TRBJ1-2; 7 bases are a match to TRBD1. This CDR3 has 18 amino acids. J was trimmed by 6 bases and V by 0 bases; bases with no gene match: 17. Germline assignment: CDR1 SGHRS and CDR2 YFSETQ. The chain's CDR3 is CASSLGFDDRAGVNGYTF. CDR3 nucleotides: TGCGCCAGCAGCTTGGGATTCGATGACAGGGCTGGCGTAAATGGCTACACCTTC. Full variable domain (remainder filled in from reference TRBV5-1 and TRBJ1-2): KAGVTQTPRYLIKTRGQQVTLSCSPISGHRSVSWYQQTPGQGLQFLFEYFSETQRNKGNFPGRFSGRQFSNSRSEMNVSTLELGDSALYLCASSLGFDDRAGVNGYTFGSGTRLTVV.

The V gene is TRBV28, the J gene TRBJ1-2; weak D call: TRBD1 (6 bases). V shed 11 bases and J shed 4 bases, with 17 bases lying between them. The CDR3 spans 13 residues. Per the germline V gene, CDR1 is MDHEN and CDR2 is SYDVKM. The CDR3: CAAHRWDTYGYTF. The CDR3 region has the DNA TGTGCCGCTCACAGGTGGGACACCTATGGCTACACCTTC.

The J gene is TRBJ2-5, the V gene TRBV28; 7 nucleotides agree with TRBD1. V shed 5 bases, J shed 2 bases, and the junction held 5 bases outside the gene matches. The germline V gene encodes CDR1 MDHEN and CDR2 SYDVKM. This CDR3 has 14 amino acids. The CDR3 sequence: CASSERDSQETQYF. As DNA, the CDR3 is TGTGCCAGCAGTGAACGGGACAGTCAAGAGACCCAGTACTTC.

The chain combines TRBV5-1 with TRBJ2-1; unclear D gene. V lost 4 bases and J 10 bases, leaving 12 bases between the germline ends. Germline lookup yields CDR1 SGHRS and CDR2 YFSETQ. This CDR3 has 12 residues. The CDR3 is CASSVGEGEQFF. The CDR3 DNA reads as TGCGCCAGCAGCGTAGGAGAAGGCGAGCAGTTCTTC.

The chain combines TRBV7-3 with TRBJ2-3; D might be TRBD2 (5 bases). Germline V gives CDR1 SGHTA, CDR2 FQGTGA. The CDR3 length is 15 residues. V was cut by 3 bases and J by 0 bases, with 10 bases left in between. For the CDR3, the DNA is TGTGCCAGCAGCTTTAGCGCCATTAGCACAGATACGCAGTATTTT. Translated, it gives CASSFSAISTDTQYF.

The chain has TRBV24-1 and TRBJ1-5, with 8 bases lining up with TRBD1. The CDR3 has 17 residues. The germline CDR1 and CDR2 sequences are KGHDR and SFDVKD. V trimming: 2 bases; J trimming: 6 bases; junction bases outside the gene matches: 11. The CDR3 spells CATSDSIGQGPSQPQHF. In DNA form, the CDR3 reads TGTGCCACCAGTGATTCCATCGGACAGGGTCCAAGTCAGCCCCAGCATTTT.

This sequence joins TRBV7-3 and TRBJ2-2; 15 positions agree with TRBD2. The CDR3 has 16 residues. Germline CDR1 and CDR2: SGHTA and FQGTGA. The ends lost 5 bases at V and 5 bases at J; junction bases unmatched: 3. The CDR3 loop reads CASSLGLAGGTGELFF. The CDR3 nucleotides are TGTGCCAGCAGCCTAGGACTAGCGGGAGGGACCGGGGAGCTGTTTTTT. The full variable domain, completed using reference TRBV7-3 and TRBJ2-2, is GAGVSQTPSNKVTEKGKYVELRCDPISGHTALYWYRQSLGQGPEFLIYFQGTGAADDSGLPNDRFFAVRPEGSVSTLKIQRTERGDSAVYLCASSLGLAGGTGELFFGEGSRLTVL.

This chain connects TRBV19 to TRBJ1-5, with 8 positions matching TRBD1. This CDR3 has 15 residues. The V segment lost 7 bases and the J segment 2 bases; nucleotides outside the gene matches: 7. Germline CDR1 reads LNHDA; CDR2 reads SQIVND (reference sequence). For the CDR3, the DNA is TGTGCCAGTATCCCGACAGGGGTAGGCAATCAGCCCCAGCATTTT. It translates to CASIPTGVGNQPQHF.

This clone was found a few times. The chain uses TRBV24-1 and TRBJ2-1, with a weak D call TRBD1 (5 bases). Germline V lookup: CDR1 KGHDR, CDR2 SFDVKD. Trimming took 3 bases from V and 9 from J, leaving 8 bases between them. The CDR3 has 12 amino acids. The CDR3, as DNA: TGTGCCACCAGTGATACCACAGGTGAGCAGTTCTTC. This translates into CATSDTTGEQFF.

The V gene is TRBV5-4, the J gene TRBJ2-5, with 13 bases that match TRBD2. Germline V gene sequence: CDR1 SGHNT, CDR2 YYREEE (reference sequence). The V and J ends lost 4 bases and 1 base, in that order; junction bases with no gene match: 4. The CDR3 sequence is 16 residues long. The CDR3 region has the DNA TGTGCCAGCAGCGGGGGGACTAGCGGGATCCAAGAGACCCAGTACTTC. Protein product: CASSGGTSGIQETQYF. The whole variable domain, filled in from reference TRBV5-4 and TRBJ2-5, reads ETGVTQSPTHLIKTRGQQVTLRCSSQSGHNTVSWYQQALGQGPQFIFQYYREEENGRGNFPPRFSGLQFPNYSSELNVNALELDDSALYLCASSGGTSGIQETQYFGPGTRLLVL.

The chain recombines TRBV27 with TRBJ2-7, with TRBD2 matching over 7 bases. The V segment lost 0 bases and the J segment 5 bases; nucleotides outside the gene matches: 7. The CDR3 totals 15 residues. Germline CDR1 MNHEY, CDR2 SMNVEV (reference sequence). CDR3: CASSLSPSGKNEQYF. CDR3 in DNA: TGTGCCAGCAGTTTATCGCCCAGCGGGAAGAACGAGCAGTACTTC.

The rearrangement joins TRBV7-6 to TRBJ1-6; no definite D call. CDR1 is SGHVS and CDR2 is FNYEAQ in the germline V gene. This CDR3 has 16 residues. Trimming removed 5 bases at V and 7 bases at J, with 18 bases between. Written as DNA, the CDR3 is TGTGCCAGCAGCAAGCAGTCCGGGAAGCTAAATTCACCCCTCCACTTT. Its protein product is CASSKQSGKLNSPLHF.

The chain has TRBV6-5 and TRBJ2-3; TRBD2 aligns across 11 bases. After removal of 3 bases from V and 9 bases from J, the junction contained 11 bases not matched to a gene. CDR1 is MNHEY and CDR2 is SVGAGI in the germline V gene. The CDR3 is 16 amino acids. The CDR3 coding sequence is TGTGCCAGCAGTTATGGCACTAGCGGGAGTACGAAAACGCAGTATTTT. Its protein product is CASSYGTSGSTKTQYF.

The gene calls are TRBV6-5 and TRBJ2-3; TRBD2 matches at 13 bases. This CDR3 comprises 14 residues. The V gene's germline CDR1 is MNHEY and CDR2 SVGAGI. Losses at the gene ends were 6 bases for V and 3 bases for J; bases not matched to a gene: 0. CDR3 nucleotide sequence: TGTGCCAGCAGGACTAGCGGGAGGACAGATACGCAGTATTTT. Residues: CASRTSGRTDTQYF.

This chain links TRBV5-5 with TRBJ1-5, with D perhaps matching TRBD1 (6 bases). Trimming shortened V by 0 bases and J by 5 bases, and 12 bases separated the two germline ends. The CDR3 length is 15 residues. Per germline, CDR1 SGHKS and CDR2 YYEKEE (reference sequence). Written as DNA, the CDR3 is TGTGCCAGCAGCTTGGGGACAGTTACGGATCAGCCCCAGCATTTT. Amino acids: CASSLGTVTDQPQHF.

The chain joins TRBV3-1 (or the pseudogene TRBV3-2) to TRBJ2-2; a weak D match, TRBD2 (5 bases). This CDR3 spans 14 amino acids. Looked up from germline, CDR1 is LGHDT and CDR2 is YNNKEL (reference sequence). V lost 4 bases to trimming and J lost 6 bases, with 12 bases between them. The CDR3 DNA reads as TGTGCCAGCAGCCCCACTACTAGTTCCGGGGAGCTGTTTTTT. It translates to CASSPTTSSGELFF.

The CDR3 DNA is TGTGCCTGGAGTTTATACAGGGGGCAAACCTATGGCTACACCTTC. This encodes CAWSLYRGQTYGYTF. J is TRBJ1-2 and V is TRBV30; 9 nucleotides match TRBD1. Germline V gives CDR1 GTSNPN, CDR2 SVGIG (reference sequence). The CDR3 is 15 residues long. V was clipped by 2 bases and J by 4 bases; unmatched bases: 8.

The chain couples TRBV3-1 (or the pseudogene TRBV3-2) to TRBJ2-7, with a weak D call TRBD2 (5 bases). Germline assignment: CDR1 LGHDT and CDR2 YNNKEL (reference sequence). Trimming left V 3 bases short and J 4 bases short, with 16 bases between. The CDR3 covers 15 residues. Written as DNA, the CDR3 is TGTGCCAGCAGCCATCTGCCCGGGAATACTTACGAGCAGTACTTC. Encoded protein: CASSHLPGNTYEQYF.

This chain connects TRBV11-1 to TRBJ2-2, with TRBD2 as a possible D gene (6 bases). The V end lost 1 base, the J end lost 4 bases, and 10 bases lay between the germline ends. The CDR3 has 15 residues. Germline V gene data show CDR1 as SGHAT and CDR2 as FQDESV (reference sequence). CDR3 nucleotides: TGTGCCAGCAGCTTAGACGGGAGAGGCACCGGGGAGCTGTTTTTT. Translating it yields CASSLDGRGTGELFF.

V usage is TRBV7-2 and J usage is TRBJ1-1; D uncertain. CDR1 SGHTA and CDR2 FQGNSA come from the germline V gene. The CDR3 runs to 13 residues. Between the trimmed V and J ends, which lost 1 base and 3 bases, there was a span of 6 bases. The CDR3 DNA follows: TGTGCCAGCAGCTTAGTCCGTTACACTGAAGCTTTCTTT. This encodes CASSLVRYTEAFF.

The gene calls are TRBV27 and TRBJ1-2; unclear D gene. CDR1 MNHEY and CDR2 SMNVEV come from the germline V gene (reference sequence). Trimming shortened V by 4 bases and J by 8 bases, and 11 bases separated the two germline ends. This CDR3 has 12 residues. The CDR3 sequence is CASSSNSGGYTF. The DNA of the CDR3 is TGTGCCAGCAGTTCGAACAGTGGGGGCTACACCTTC.

The genes are TRBV19 and TRBJ1-4; D gene unclear. Trimming took off 3 bases at V and 8 bases at J, with 4 bases between the two ends. This CDR3 contains 11 residues. Germline values: CDR1 LNHDA, CDR2 SQIVND (reference sequence). CDR3 sequence (DNA): TGTGCCAGTAGTATTCAGGAAAAACTGTTTTTT. It translates to CASSIQEKLFF.

Only one count was recorded for this clone. This chain links TRBV2 with TRBJ2-3; tentatively, D is TRBD1 (6 bases). In germline, CDR1 is SNHLY, CDR2 FYNNEI. V dropped 6 bases and J dropped 1 base, with 14 bases sitting between them. The CDR3 consists of 15 residues. CDR3 amino acids: CASSGPGQGTDTQYF. CDR3 DNA sequence: TGTGCCAGCAGCGGACCGGGACAAGGCACAGATACGCAGTATTTT.

The chain recombines TRBV3-1 (or the pseudogene TRBV3-2) with TRBJ2-3; no firm D call. Trimming stripped 0 bases from V and 0 bases from J, with 10 bases between. Germline V CDR1 and CDR2: LGHDT, YNNKEL (reference sequence). The CDR3 extends over 16 amino acids. The CDR3 loop reads CASSQERSGSTDTQYF. The CDR3 DNA follows: TGTGCCAGCAGCCAAGAGCGGTCTGGCAGCACAGATACGCAGTATTTT.

The rearrangement uses TRBV12-3 or TRBV12-4 and TRBJ1-1; D not resolved. CDR3 length: 13 amino acids. Between the trimmed V and J ends, which lost 2 bases and 1 base, there was a span of 5 bases. The CDR3 loop reads CASSLQANTEAFF. CDR3 coding DNA: TGTGCCAGCAGTTTACAGGCGAACACTGAAGCTTTCTTT.